These 8 T cell receptor beta chains were sequenced from one sample in a study of shared clonotypes between healthy human individuals. Libraries were prepared by immunoSEQ multiplex PCR; TCRdb keeps only in-frame clonotypes and omits some of them. The sample includes about 2.4 million clones, around nine tenths of them seen just once. The sample comprised naive CD4+ T cells sorted from blood. Subset specified: CD45RA+ positively selected. These TCRs come from a man between 18 and 35 years old in good health.

The table lists this clone with a few counts. The chain couples TRBV27 to TRBJ1-5, with 7 bases lining up with TRBD1. J gave up 11 bases and V 4 bases, and 5 bases lay outside the gene matches. CDR1 and CDR2 (germline): MNHEY, SMNVEV (reference sequence). The length of the CDR3 is 12 residues. CDR3 residues: CASSSTGDSQHF. The CDR3 region has the DNA TGTGCCAGCAGTTCAACAGGGGATTCCCAGCATTTT.

The gene calls are TRBV7-9 and TRBJ1-4; 9 bases align to TRBD1. This CDR3 has 15 residues. The J segment lost 6 bases and the V segment lost 1 base, leaving 3 bases of the junction unmatched. CDR1 is SEHNR, CDR2 FQNEAQ, per germline (reference sequence). CDR3 amino acids: CASSLGTGDYEKLFF. The CDR3 nucleotides read TGTGCCAGCAGCTTAGGGACAGGGGACTATGAAAAACTGTTTTTT.

The genes are TRBV20-1 and TRBJ2-7, with D unresolved. V was cut by 3 bases and J by 3 bases, with 6 bases left in between. The CDR3 covers 11 residues. The germline CDR1 and CDR2 sequences are DFQATT and SNEGSKA (reference sequence). The CDR3 loop reads CSARYDYEQYF. In DNA, the CDR3 is TGCAGTGCTAGGTACGACTACGAGCAGTACTTC.

The rearrangement uses TRBV9 and TRBJ2-5; 10 positions agree with TRBD2. The trim removed 0 bases at V and 9 bases at J, leaving 11 bases unmatched. The length of the CDR3 is 16 residues. Germline V gene lookup returns CDR1 SGDLS and CDR2 YYNGEE. The CDR3 DNA sequence: TGTGCCAGCAGCGTAGGTCCAGCGGGAGGGGGGGCGGCCCAGTACTTC. As protein: CASSVGPAGGGAAQYF.

The J gene is TRBJ2-7, the V gene TRBV5-1; a weak D match, TRBD1 (5 bases). This CDR3 is built from 15 residues. CDR1 and CDR2 from the germline V gene are SGHRS and YFSETQ. Trimming shortened V by 0 bases and J by 4 bases, and 14 bases separated the two germline ends. The chain's CDR3 is CASSLGEGAMYEQYF. CDR3 nucleotides: TGCGCCAGCAGCTTGGGGGAAGGGGCTATGTACGAGCAGTACTTC.

V and J are TRBV7-8 and TRBJ2-5; D perhaps matches TRBD2 (6 bases). This CDR3 is built from 16 residues. Trimming shortened V by 6 bases and J by 5 bases, and 22 bases separated the two germline ends. Germline CDR1 is SGHVS and CDR2 is FQNEAQ. CDR3 sequence reads: CASRGRGMGVMETQYF. In DNA, the CDR3 is TGTGCCAGCAGGGGGCGGGGAATGGGTGTCATGGAGACCCAGTACTTC.

V gene TRBV18 combines with J gene TRBJ2-5; no reliable D call. Germline CDR1 KGHSH, CDR2 LQKENI. The CDR3 is 16 residues long. Trimming removed 0 bases at V and 0 bases at J, with 11 bases between. CDR3 residues: CASSPPGRPNQETQYF. Written as DNA, the CDR3 is TGTGCCAGCTCACCACCGGGTAGACCGAACCAAGAGACCCAGTACTTC.

This clone was recorded only once. This sample also contains other DNA sequences that code for the same CDR3. The chain recombines TRBV7-2 with TRBJ2-7, with D tentatively TRBD1 or TRBD2 (6 bases each). The V gene's germline CDR1 is SGHTA and CDR2 FQGNSA. The CDR3 sequence is 14 residues long. Trimming shortened V by 1 base and J by 4 bases, and 11 bases separated the two germline ends. The CDR3 reads CASSLGGAGYEQYF. CDR3 DNA sequence: TGTGCCAGCAGCTTAGGGGGGGCAGGTTACGAGCAGTACTTC.